This paragraph covers one TCR beta chain sequence. Germline values: CDR1 SGHRS, CDR2 YFSETQ. This CDR3 has 15 amino acids. V lost 2 bases and J lost 2, with 11 bases in between. This specimen belongs to a study of blood T cell repertoires in COVID-19. Study-level background: Spain, Italy and the United States supplied samples that represented acute and convalescent COVID-19. PBMCs, B-cell-depleted T cells, or T cells were the source of the cDNA or gDNA that made up the material.

Authors' data handling: Reference gene primer amplification in the assay estimated nucleated cell counts. Sequenced by immunoSEQ multiplex PCR; TCRdb stores in-frame clones only, minus some. From that table come the V and J calls and clone size; the DNA was used to work out D and trimming. The sample has approximately 120,000 clones; roughly 91% are singletons. The V gene is TRBV5-1, the J gene TRBJ1-3; D call uncertain. The TCR comes from a human donor in a cohort sampled during active COVID-19. Sequencing used peripheral blood. In DNA, the CDR3 is TGCGCCAGCAGCTTTGGTGGAGCGGCTGGAAACACCATATATTTT. Residues: CASSFGGAAGNTIYF.